The 8 T cell receptor beta chains given below trace back to one sample, sequenced in a study of blood T cell repertoires in COVID-19. This table comes from immunoSEQ multiplex PCR, and its TCRdb copy is limited to in-frame clones, with some not included. Of roughly 120,000 clones listed, roughly 92% were seen once; the top ten hold roughly 2.1%. Source material: peripheral blood. The receptors shown here come from a man between 50 and 59 years old with COVID-19, enrolled during active disease.

The chain joins TRBV19 to TRBJ1-2, with 10 bases lining up with TRBD1. The CDR3 is 16 residues long. CDR1 is LNHDA, CDR2 SQIVND, per germline (reference sequence). J lost 4 bases, V lost 4 bases, and 9 bases had no gene match. As DNA, the CDR3 is TGTGCCAGTAGTAACCGCGGACAGGGGGGCGGCTATGGCTACACCTTC. It yields the protein CASSNRGQGGGYGYTF.

CDR3 DNA sequence: TGTGCCAGTAGTATACAGGGGTCCACAGATACGCAGTATTTT. The encoded protein is CASSIQGSTDTQYF. This chain connects TRBV19 to TRBJ2-3; D may be TRBD1 (6 bases). Trimming pared 2 bases from V and 2 bases from J, leaving 8 bases between. The CDR3 runs to 14 residues. The germline V gene has CDR1 LNHDA and CDR2 SQIVND (reference sequence).

This chain connects TRBV9 to TRBJ2-3; TRBD1 matches 7 bases. Unmatched junction bases numbered 11, after V lost 2 bases and J lost 2 bases. Germline-derived CDR1 and CDR2 are SGDLS and YYNGEE. The CDR3 runs to 17 residues. The CDR3 is CASSVPLNRGNTDTQYF. CDR3 coding DNA: TGTGCCAGCAGCGTCCCTCTCAACAGGGGTAACACAGATACGCAGTATTTT.

The V and J genes are TRBV18 and TRBJ2-3; 11 nucleotides agree with TRBD1. J was trimmed by 3 bases and V by 5 bases; bases with no gene match: 4. The V gene's germline CDR1 is KGHSH and CDR2 LQKENI. CDR3 length equals 15 residues. The CDR3 protein is CASSMDRGLTDTQYF. CDR3 in DNA: TGTGCCAGCTCAATGGACAGGGGGCTTACAGATACGCAGTATTTT.

The chain combines TRBV2 with TRBJ1-1; D unclear. This CDR3 region has 13 residues. V lost 4 bases and J lost 7, with 13 bases in between. Looked up from germline, CDR1 is SNHLY and CDR2 is FYNNEI. The CDR3 DNA follows: TGTGCCAGCAGTGTAGGAGAAGGTAATGAAGCTTTCTTT. This gives the protein CASSVGEGNEAFF.

The chain combines TRBV14 with TRBJ2-7; D ambiguous. The CDR3 consists of 13 residues. V lost 0 bases, J lost 6 bases, and 9 bases lay in between. CDR1 is SGHDN and CDR2 is FVKESK in the germline V gene. CDR3 sequence (DNA): TGTGCCAGCAGCCAAGACCCCTTGAGCGAGCAGTACTTC. Its protein product is CASSQDPLSEQYF.

This clone was counted between two and nine times. The chain links TRBV5-1 to TRBJ2-7, with 8 nucleotides matching TRBD1. The V and J ends lost 1 base and 0 bases, in that order; junction bases with no gene match: 3. CDR1 SGHRS and CDR2 YFSETQ come from the germline V gene. The CDR3 extends over 15 amino acids. CDR3 region: CASSLLQGASYEQYF. The CDR3 coding sequence is TGCGCCAGCAGCTTGTTGCAGGGGGCCTCCTACGAGCAGTACTTC.

The V and J genes are TRBV30 and TRBJ1-2; D gene unclear. Germline lookup yields CDR1 GTSNPN and CDR2 SVGIG (reference sequence). V was pared by 0 bases and J by 3 bases, with 14 bases between. The CDR3 sequence is 15 residues long. CDR3 DNA sequence: TGTGCCTGGAGTGTATCGGGGTTGAGGGACTATGGCTACACCTTC. Residues: CAWSVSGLRDYGYTF. Looking up the rest from reference TRBV30 and TRBJ1-2 gives the full variable domain: SQTIHQWPATLVQPVGSPLSLECTVEGTSNPNLYWYRQAAGRGLQLLFYSVGIGQISSEVPQNLSASRPQDRQFILSSKKLLLSDSGFYLCAWSVSGLRDYGYTFGSGTRLTVV.